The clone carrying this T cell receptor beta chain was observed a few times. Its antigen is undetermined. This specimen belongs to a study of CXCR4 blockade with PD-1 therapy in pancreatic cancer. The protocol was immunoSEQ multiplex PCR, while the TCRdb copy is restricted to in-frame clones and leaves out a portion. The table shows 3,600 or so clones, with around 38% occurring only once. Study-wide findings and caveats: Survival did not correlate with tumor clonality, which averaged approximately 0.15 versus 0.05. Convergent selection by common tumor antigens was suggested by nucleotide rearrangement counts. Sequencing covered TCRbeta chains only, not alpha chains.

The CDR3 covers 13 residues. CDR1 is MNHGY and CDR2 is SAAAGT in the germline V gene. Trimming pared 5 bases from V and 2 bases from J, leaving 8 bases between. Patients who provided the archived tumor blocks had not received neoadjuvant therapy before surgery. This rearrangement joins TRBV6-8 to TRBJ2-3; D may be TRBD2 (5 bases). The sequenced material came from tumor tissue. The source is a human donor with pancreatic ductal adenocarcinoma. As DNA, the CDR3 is TGTGCCAGCAGTGACGGACTCACAGATACGCAGTATTTT. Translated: CASSDGLTDTQYF.